These 15 T cell receptor beta chains were sequenced from one sample in a study of cytomegalovirus exposure and HLA in healthy donors (dated by TCRdb to about 2017). Libraries came from the immunoSEQ multiplex PCR assay. The multiplex PCR relied on a mix of 60 forward primers for TCR Vbeta segments and 13 reverse primers for TCR Jbeta segments. TCRdb provides this immuneACCESS table in a form limited to in-frame rearrangements. Some clones are lacking; in checked studies, under half of them reflect an unresolved V gene, and why the rest are absent is not known. Counted in this sample were 77,000 or so clones; 70% to 85% of them appeared once. The biggest ten clones account for under 20% of the sample. The material sequenced was PBMCs. These receptors were collected from a man between 65 and 79 years old in good health and CMV-seropositive.

The chain couples TRBV11-2 to TRBJ2-5; D is ambiguous. The assigned J gene may be wrong: the sequence end matches TRBJ2-7 better. This CDR3 is 12 amino acids long. Germline V CDR1 and CDR2: SGHAT, FQNNGV. In DNA form, the CDR3 reads TGTGCCAGCAGCCCGAGAACTTACGAGCAGTACTTC. It codes for CASSPRTYEQYF.

The chain recombines TRBV6-1 with TRBJ1-6; 8 nucleotides line up with TRBD1. Germline CDR1 is MNHNS and CDR2 is SASEGT. Unmatched junction bases numbered 9, after V lost 6 bases and J lost 8 bases. This CDR3 is 15 amino acids long. CDR3 protein: CASRSHGQGDSPLHF. The CDR3 DNA sequence: TGTGCCAGCAGGTCCCACGGACAGGGCGATTCACCCCTCCACTTT.

The chain is built from TRBV5-5 and TRBJ1-2; TRBD1 is a possible D gene (6 bases). V lost 4 bases and J lost 1, with 8 bases in between. The germline CDR1 and CDR2 sequences are SGHKS and YYEKEE (reference sequence). The CDR3 consists of 13 residues. As DNA, the CDR3 is TGTGCCAGCAGCCGGACAGATAACTATGGCTACACCTTC. Translation: CASSRTDNYGYTF.

The chain links TRBV11-2 to TRBJ2-1, with 8 bases lining up with TRBD1. The V and J ends lost 1 base and 0 bases, in that order; junction bases with no gene match: 5. The CDR3 contains 17 residues. In germline, CDR1 is SGHAT, CDR2 FQNNGV. CDR3 sequence (DNA): TGTGCCAGCAGCTTAGTCGGGACAGGACGCTCCTACAATGAGCAGTTCTTC. It specifies CASSLVGTGRSYNEQFF. Variable domain in full (rest from reference TRBV11-2 and TRBJ2-1): EAGVAQSPRYKIIEKRQSVAFWCNPISGHATLYWYQQILGQGPKLLIQFQNNGVVDDSQLPKDRFSAERLKGVDSTLKIQPAKLEDSAVYLCASSLVGTGRSYNEQFFGPGTRLTVL.

The gene calls are TRBV19 and TRBJ1-2; TRBD1 might be the D (5 bases). Trimming shortened V by 3 bases and J by 1 base, and 9 bases separated the two germline ends. Germline V gene data show CDR1 as LNHDA and CDR2 as SQIVND (reference sequence). The CDR3 spans 14 residues. The CDR3, as DNA: TGTGCCAGTAGTATCGGGACTCTTAACTATGGCTACACCTTC. This sequence encodes CASSIGTLNYGYTF.

This chain connects TRBV6-1 to TRBJ1-5, with D perhaps matching TRBD1 (5 bases). The V end was cut by 3 bases, the J end by 2 bases, with 14 bases between. This CDR3 has 16 residues. CDR1 and CDR2 from the germline V gene are MNHNS and SASEGT. CDR3 nucleotide sequence: TGTGCCAGCAGTGACGGATTTCCGGGGGGCAATCAGCCCCAGCATTTT. This gives the protein CASSDGFPGGNQPQHF.

The V and J genes are TRBV10-3 and TRBJ1-3; D ambiguous. Germline assignment: CDR1 ENHRY and CDR2 SYGVKD. CDR3 length equals 13 residues. Trimming stripped 7 bases from V and 0 bases from J, with 7 bases between. In DNA, the CDR3 is TGTGCCATCACGGCGGACTCTGGAAACACCATATATTTT. It encodes CAITADSGNTIYF.

The rearrangement uses TRBV28 and TRBJ1-4; 10 positions match TRBD1. The CDR3 extends over 15 amino acids. The trim removed 4 bases at V and 6 bases at J, leaving 5 bases unmatched. Germline V gene data show CDR1 as MDHEN and CDR2 as SYDVKM. The CDR3 nucleotides are TGTGCCAGCAGTTCCTCCGGGACAGGGGATGAAAAACTGTTTTTT. Translating gives CASSSSGTGDEKLFF.

The V call is TRBV5-1, the J call TRBJ2-3; 8 positions match TRBD2. From germline, CDR1 is SGHRS and CDR2 YFSETQ. J was trimmed by 0 bases and V by 5 bases; bases with no gene match: 2. The CDR3 sequence is 14 residues long. CDR3 nucleotides: TGCGCCAGCAGTGCGGGGGGAAGCACAGATACGCAGTATTTT. Translated: CASSAGGSTDTQYF.

This clone was counted only a few times. The V gene is TRBV2, the J gene TRBJ1-1; 7 positions agree with TRBD1. Germline CDR1 SNHLY, CDR2 FYNNEI. The CDR3 consists of 14 residues. Trimming removed 9 bases from V and 0 bases from J; junction bases left unmatched: 7. CDR3 bases: TGTGCCAGTAGGACACAGGGGATGAACACTGAAGCTTTCTTT. Its protein is CASRTQGMNTEAFF.

This sequence joins TRBV2 and TRBJ2-7, with 9 bases that match TRBD1. From germline, CDR1 is SNHLY and CDR2 FYNNEI. Trimming removed 3 bases from V and 3 bases from J; junction bases left unmatched: 3. The CDR3 is 14 residues long. Written as DNA, the CDR3 is TGTGCCAGCAGTGACGGGACAGGGATCTACGAGCAGTACTTC. Amino acids: CASSDGTGIYEQYF.

This sequence joins TRBV6-1 and TRBJ2-7; D gene ambiguous. The CDR3 is made up of 14 amino acids. Germline CDR1 is MNHNS and CDR2 is SASEGT. Trimming left V 2 bases short and J 1 base short, with 9 bases between. The CDR3 DNA sequence: TGTGCCAGCAGTGAAATTGGCATGTCCTACGAGCAGTACTTC. This translates into CASSEIGMSYEQYF.

The V gene is TRBV11-2, the J gene TRBJ2-7; tentatively, D is TRBD2 (5 bases). The CDR3 runs 14 residues. Trimming removed 4 bases from V and 1 base from J, with 11 bases in between. Germline V gene sequence: CDR1 SGHAT, CDR2 FQNNGV. CDR3 DNA sequence: TGTGCCAGCAGCTCGGGGATGCCTTCCTACGAGCAGTACTTC. Amino acid sequence: CASSSGMPSYEQYF.

This clone occurred a few times. The rearrangement joins TRBV6-5 to TRBJ2-5; 10 nucleotides line up with TRBD1. V dropped 6 bases and J dropped 6; count of bases not matched to a gene: 10. This CDR3 is built from 15 residues. Germline CDR1 MNHEY, CDR2 SVGAGI. This chain's CDR3 is CASSSMTGGWKTQYF. The CDR3, as DNA: TGTGCCAGCAGCTCAATGACAGGGGGCTGGAAGACCCAGTACTTC.

This clone was seen a single time. The rearrangement links TRBV28 to TRBJ2-7, with a tentative D call TRBD1 (6 bases). Between the trimmed V and J ends, which lost 8 bases and 2 bases, there was a span of 16 bases. Germline V gene lookup returns CDR1 MDHEN and CDR2 SYDVKM. The CDR3 is made up of 14 amino acids. Here the CDR3 reads CASRLTGPTYEQYF. In DNA form, the CDR3 reads TGTGCCAGCCGCCTGACAGGACCCACCTACGAGCAGTACTTC.